The 28 T cell receptor delta chains in this list originate from one sample, sequenced in a study of gamma-delta chains in newborns, infants, children. TCRdb fed the reads into CATT to redo clone calling. This sample yields 1,300 to 1,500 delta-chain clones, of which 0.9% to 1.2% are seen a single time; roughly 22% belongs to the top ten. The sample taken for sequencing was blood. The receptors were gathered from a child in good health.

A note on this clone: A much bigger clone sits one base away, suggesting this may be a read error. This sample also contains other DNA sequences that code for the same CDR3. The V call is TRDV1, the J call TRDJ1; 11 bases map to TRDD3. The CDR3 is made up of 19 amino acids. Looked up from germline, CDR1 is TSWWSYY and CDR2 is QGS. The CDR3 nucleotides are TGTGCTCTTGGGGAACTCTTCCTACTACGGCTGGGGGATACCGATAAACTCATCTTC. Encoded protein: CALGELFLLRLGDTDKLIF.

This clone was found a few times. This DNA translates differently at residue 14 from the TCRdb protein, which is that of a much larger clone; a read error is likely, and the protein shown is the DNA's own translation. The CDR3 loop is CACDTNWGMNSWDARQMFF. The CDR3, as DNA: TGTGCCTGTGACACTAACTGGGGGATGAACTCCTGGGACGCCCGACAGATGTTTTTC. The chain employs TRDV2 and TRDJ3, with TRDD3 matching over 10 bases. Germline loops: CDR1 GEAIGNYY, CDR2 EKD. The length of the CDR3 is 19 residues.

This clone showed up just a few times. The protein held in TCRdb is that of a much larger clone and does not match this DNA's translation at residue 11, likely because of a read error; the protein shown is translated from the DNA. The chain combines TRDV2 with TRDJ1; 10 bases line up with TRDD3. In germline, CDR1 is GEAIGNYY, CDR2 EKD. The V segment lost 3 bases and the J segment 0 bases; nucleotides outside the gene matches: 18. The CDR3 covers 20 residues. The CDR3, as DNA: TGTGCCTGTGACCAATTAAGTACTGGGGGATGCGGGGGGTACACCGATAAACTCATCTTT. Translating gives CACDQLSTGGCGGYTDKLIF.

In regard to this clone: TCRdb pairs this DNA with a much larger clone's protein that differs at residue 15, likely a read error; the protein shown was translated from the DNA. This chain connects TRDV2 to TRDJ1; 12 bases line up with TRDD3. This CDR3 contains 17 residues. Germline lookup yields CDR1 GEAIGNYY and CDR2 EKD. CDR3 DNA: TGTGCCTGTGACTCGTTACTGGGGGATACCGACACCGATAAACCCATCTTT. It specifies CACDSLLGDTDTDKPIF.

About this clone itself: TCRdb's listed protein matches a much larger clone and diverges from this DNA's translation at residue 8, likely through a read error; the protein shown comes from the DNA. The rearrangement uses TRDV2 and TRDJ1, with 7 bases that match TRDD3. From germline, CDR1 is GEAIGNYY and CDR2 EKD. The CDR3 runs to 14 residues. V lost 3 bases and J lost 8; bases outside the gene matches: 11. In DNA, the CDR3 is TGTGCCTGTGACCTTCTGGGGGGCCATCTAAAACTCATCTTT. This codes for CACDLLGGHLKLIF.

Of note for this clone: This probably arose from a read error, given a far larger clone one base away. The DNA is left out, because the CDR3 cannot be placed on it with certainty; the CDR3 is given as TCRdb lists it. The V and J genes are TRAV29/DV5 and TRDJ1; TRDD3 is the table's D call, not checked against the DNA. Counting both end residues, the CDR3 totals 20 amino acids. In germline, CDR1 is NSMFDY, CDR2 ISSIKDK. CDR3: CSVLLCSNRTEGTNTDKLIF.

Note on this clone: A single base is all that separates this from a far larger clone, so a read error is likely. The V call is TRDV2, the J call TRDJ1; 9 positions agree with TRDD3. This CDR3 has 19 residues. CDR1 GEAIGNYY and CDR2 EKD come from the germline V gene. CDR3 DNA: TGTGCCTGTGACACTCTGACTGGGGGAGCCACGTCCGCCACCGATAAACCCATCTTT. Amino acid sequence: CACDTLTGGATSATDKPIF.

This clone has a handful of counts. The V call is TRDV2, the J call TRDJ1; D ambiguous. The CDR3 is 16 amino acids. Germline-derived CDR1 and CDR2 are GEAIGNYY and EKD. The V end lost 3 bases, the J end lost 1 base, and 17 bases lay between the germline ends. The CDR3 here is CACDLLDKRGTDKLIF. CDR3 nucleotide sequence: TGTGCCTGTGACCTTCTCGATAAGCGTGGCACCGATAAACTCATCTTT.

This clone is labeled medium-sized (0.01 to 0.1%). Just one base apart from a much larger clone, this may be a read error. Other DNA sequences in the same sample also yield this CDR3. The rearrangement links TRDV2 to TRDJ1; tentative D call: TRDD2 (5 bases). There are 18 residues in the CDR3. The V and J ends lost 3 bases and 0 bases respectively, with 22 bases between them. In germline, CDR1 is GEAIGNYY, CDR2 EKD. Here the CDR3 DNA reads TGTGCCTGTGACCTTCTTTCCTTTTCGAATACTGACACCGATAAACTCATCTTT. Amino acid sequence: CACDLLSFSNTDTDKLIF.

This clone was picked up a small number of times. The TCRdb protein comes from a much larger clone and disagrees with this DNA's translation at residue 14, likely due to a read error; the protein given here is derived from the DNA. The chain is built from TRDV2 and TRDJ1; 10 bases line up with TRDD3. V lost 0 bases to trimming and J lost 1 base; unmatched junction nucleotides: 16. Germline CDR1 GEAIGNYY, CDR2 EKD. The CDR3 is 20 amino acids. CDR3 protein: CACDTLPTGGSGRCTDKLIF. Here the CDR3 DNA reads TGTGCCTGTGACACCCTTCCTACTGGGGGATCGGGTCGGTGCACCGATAAACTCATCTTT.

This clone was counted between two and nine times. This may be a read error, as it is one base from a much larger clone. The J gene is TRDJ1, the V gene TRDV2; 9 positions agree with TRDD3. The germline gives CDR1 GEAIGNYY, CDR2 EKD. This CDR3 contains 21 residues. The DNA for the CDR3 is TGTGCCCGTGACACCGTAATCCTGGGGGATTCACCGGGTTCGCAACGCGATAAACTCATCTTT. It translates to CARDTVILGDSPGSQRDKLIF.

In this sample, this clone turned up a few times. It is unclear where the CDR3 begins or ends on the DNA, so no DNA is shown, and the CDR3 is as TCRdb lists it. Other DNA sequences in this specimen translate into the identical CDR3. This chain links TRDV1 with TRDJ1; the table's D call, TRDD3, has no DNA check behind it. The CDR3 numbers 27 amino acids, ends counted. Germline V gives CDR1 TSWWSYY, CDR2 QGS. CDR3 in amino acids: CALGELVFVSLSLRVGVGIRETDKLIF.

In regard to this clone: The mismatch at residue 14 between this DNA's translation and the TCRdb protein of a much larger clone likely reflects a read error; the protein shown is translated from the DNA. The rearrangement uses TRDV2 and TRDJ1, with 8 nucleotides matching TRDD3. This CDR3 is 15 amino acids long. Germline CDR1 reads GEAIGNYY; CDR2 reads EKD. CDR3 nucleotides: TGTGCCTGTGACGCACTGGGGGCTAACACCGATAAACTCACCTTT. It yields the protein CACDALGANTDKLTF.

Regarding this clone: For this DNA, TCRdb reports the protein of a much larger clone, which diverges at residue 11, most likely from a read error; the protein presented here is translated directly from the DNA. This chain uses TRDV2 with TRDJ1, with 10 nucleotides matching TRDD3. This CDR3 is built from 20 residues. Germline V gene sequence: CDR1 GEAIGNYY, CDR2 EKD. The junction had 15 bases not matched to a gene; V was cut back by 0 bases and J by 0 bases. The CDR3 region is CACDTSPNWGMREYTDKLIF. The CDR3 region has the DNA TGTGCCTGTGACACCTCCCCCAACTGGGGGATGCGGGAGTACACCGATAAACTCATCTTT.

This clone was observed a few times. A much larger clone differs from this one at a single base, so this may be a read error. This same CDR3 is encoded by further DNA sequences in the sample. The chain uses TRDV2 and TRDJ1; 12 positions agree with TRDD3. Germline CDR1 GEAIGNYY, CDR2 EKD. The CDR3 covers 19 residues. The CDR3 region has the DNA TGTGCCTGTGACAGCATACTGGGGGATACACAAAGATACACCGATAAGCTCATCTTT. This codes for CACDSILGDTQRYTDKLIF.

For this clone: TCRdb shows a much larger clone's protein in place of this DNA's translation, and the two differ at residue 8, likely through a read error; the protein shown is translated from the DNA. This chain connects TRDV2 to TRDJ1, with unresolved D. V shed 1 base and J shed 1 base, with 24 bases lying between them. Germline V gene data show CDR1 as GEAIGNYY and CDR2 as EKD. The CDR3 contains 19 residues. DNA of the CDR3: TGTGCCTGTGACACTCTGACTGAGGGAGCCACGTCCGCCACCGATAAACTCATCTTT. This sequence encodes CACDTLTEGATSATDKLIF.

With regard to this clone: A far larger clone differs by one base, so this is likely a read error. Other nucleotide sequences from this sample produce the same CDR3. The chain links TRDV1 to TRDJ1, with D possibly TRDD2 on 6 matching bases. Deletions cut 0 bases from V and 8 bases from J, with 19 bases between. The germline V gene has CDR1 TSWWSYY and CDR2 QGS. This CDR3 region has 16 residues. The CDR3 sequence: CALGELRVFLREKLIF. The DNA for the CDR3 is TGTGCTCTTGGGGAACTAAGAGTCTTCCTCCGGGAGAAACTCATCTTT.

A word on this clone: A read error likely explains why the TCRdb protein, taken from a much larger clone, differs from this DNA's translation at residue 4; the protein shown is translated from the DNA. The chain couples TRDV2 to TRDJ2; 10 nucleotides match TRDD3. The germline V gene has CDR1 GEAIGNYY and CDR2 EKD. There are 14 residues in the CDR3. The V and J ends lost 5 bases and 5 bases, in that order; junction bases with no gene match: 4. This chain's CDR3 is CACGVLGDTAQLFF. CDR3 nucleotide sequence: TGTGCCTGTGGCGTACTGGGGGATACAGCACAACTCTTCTTT.

With respect to this clone: Translating this DNA gives a protein that differs at residue 14 from the TCRdb one, which belongs to a much larger clone; a read error is likely, and the protein shown is this translation. The chain couples TRDV2 to TRDJ1; 10 bases align to TRDD3. CDR3 length equals 20 residues. Germline V gives CDR1 GEAIGNYY, CDR2 EKD. Germline trimming cut 0 bases from V and 0 bases from J; bases unmatched to any gene: 15. The CDR3 nucleotides are TGTGCCTGTGACACCCTTCCTACTGGGGGATCGGGTCGGCACACCGATAAACTCATCTTT. Amino acids: CACDTLPTGGSGRHTDKLIF.

On this clone itself: A far larger clone is only one base removed, so a read error is likely. Additional DNA sequences in this sample encode the identical CDR3. For the CDR3, the DNA is TGTGCCTGTACCGCCTTGGGAATTAGTTTGGGTCCCGATAAACTCATCTTT. Amino acids: CACTALGISLGPDKLIF. The rearrangement links TRDV2 to TRDJ1; D not resolved. This CDR3 region has 17 residues. CDR1 and CDR2 from the germline V gene are GEAIGNYY and EKD. V was cut by 6 bases and J by 3 bases, with 25 bases left in between.

This clone was detected a few times. The junction does not match germline at one end; this may be a read error. The chain employs TRDV1 and TRDJ1; 10 nucleotides line up with TRDD3. Germline V gene data show CDR1 as TSWWSYY and CDR2 as QGS. This CDR3 is built from 20 residues. CDR3 sequence (DNA): TGTTCTCTTGGGGAACGGGACAGGGGGATACGCTTTTGGTACACCGATAAACTCATCTTT. It translates to CSLGERDRGIRFWYTDKLIF.

This clone has just a few counts. A read error is the likely source, as a far larger clone sits one nucleotide away. The chain carries TRDV2 and TRDJ1; 13 bases are a match to TRDD3. The CDR3 has 29 residues. The V gene's germline CDR1 is GEAIGNYY and CDR2 EKD. The ends lost 1 base at V and 1 base at J; junction bases unmatched: 41. The CDR3 region has the DNA TGTGCCTGTGACACTGTCAACTCCGGGCAAACCTACCGTGGGTTACTGGGGGATACGACCCCGGGTGGCACCGATAAACTCATCTTT. It codes for CACDTVNSGQTYRGLLGDTTPGGTDKLIF.

This clone is judged medium-sized (0.01 to 0.1%). Just one base apart from a much larger clone, this may be a read error. Different DNA sequences within this sample yield the same CDR3. The chain joins TRDV2 to TRDJ1; perhaps D is TRDD2 or TRDD3 (8 bases each). V gave up 1 base and J gave up 8 bases, with 31 bases separating them. This CDR3 contains 19 residues. Germline V gives CDR1 GEAIGNYY, CDR2 EKD. CDR3 in DNA: TGTGCCTGTGACACACTTCCTACGACTCCGGGGGATATGATGGGGAAACTCATCTTT. As protein: CACDTLPTTPGDMMGKLIF.

Turning to this clone: A much bigger clone sits one base away, suggesting this may be a read error. The chain carries TRDV2 and TRDJ1; 9 nucleotides line up with TRDD3. The CDR3 length is 21 residues. Trimming cost V 0 bases and J 4 bases; bases outside gene matches: 23. Germline CDR1 and CDR2: GEAIGNYY and EKD. CDR3 loop: CACDTVILGDPPGSQRDKLIF. The CDR3 region has the DNA TGTGCCTGTGACACCGTAATCCTGGGGGATCCACCGGGTTCGCAACGCGATAAACTCATCTTT.

This clone ranks as large (0.1 to 1%). Different DNA sequences within this sample yield the same CDR3. CDR3 bases: TGTGCCTGTGACACCGTACCCGGGGGACCTTACACCGATAAACTCATCTTT. Residues: CACDTVPGGPYTDKLIF. The chain combines TRDV2 with TRDJ1, with D possibly TRDD3 on 6 matching bases. CDR1 is GEAIGNYY, CDR2 EKD, per germline. V dropped 0 bases and J dropped 0 bases, with 16 bases sitting between them. This CDR3 is 17 amino acids long.

This clone was seen more than once but under ten times. Its ends do not fully match the called genes, so a read error is possible. V is TRDV2 and J is TRDJ1; 7 positions match TRDD3. CDR1 is GEAIGNYY and CDR2 is EKD in the germline V gene. The CDR3 spans 14 residues. The CDR3 region has the DNA TGTGCCCGTGACCCCCTGGGGGGCACCGATAAACTCATCTTT. It translates to CARDPLGGTDKLIF.

This clone was detected only a few times. This may be a read error: a much more frequent sequence differs by one nucleotide. The genes are TRDV2 and TRDJ1; 13 bases are shared with TRDD3. The CDR3 is 18 amino acids. Per the germline V gene, CDR1 is GEAIGNYY and CDR2 is EKD. V trimming: 0 bases; J trimming: 0 bases; junction bases outside the gene matches: 6. As DNA, the CDR3 is TGTGCCTGTGACACCCCCCCACTGGGGGATACGTACACCGATAAACTCATCTTT. This codes for CACDTPPLGDTYTDKLIF.

A few counts support this clone. Only one base separates this from a far larger clonotype, so it likely reflects a read error. Other nucleotide sequences from this sample produce the same CDR3. The chain combines TRDV2 with TRDJ1, with 11 bases that match TRDD3. Germline CDR1 and CDR2: GEAIGNYY and EKD. This CDR3 region has 19 residues. CDR3 in amino acids: CACDLVRLGDTSYTDKLIF. The CDR3, as DNA: TGTGCCTGTGACCTCGTACGGCTGGGGGATACTTCGTACACCGATAAGCTCATCTTT.